The clone carrying this TCR beta chain was seen a handful of times. Its antigen is still unknown. This CDR3 is built from 18 residues. Germline trimming cut 3 bases from V and 4 bases from J; bases unmatched to any gene: 14. Germline V CDR1 and CDR2: ENHRY, SYGVKD. This sample is drawn from a study of CD8 T cells in ankylosing spondylitis. General study points: Disease-linked clones proved CD8+ and comparatively uncommon in peripheral blood. Some motif variants had been reported before (in reactive arthritis synovial fluid and blood). Matched synovial fluid from ankylosing spondylitis patients was reported to be enriched for disease-linked clones.

Quantitative 5'-RACE with molecular barcodes produced the TCR beta libraries. MiXCR, applied by TCRdb to the 5' RACE reads, yields one record per CDR3 protein. The sample yields roughly 180,000 distinct CDR3 sequences, around 10% seen once. The sample was blood, either unsorted or a sorted T cell fraction (not recorded which). The receptor comes from a male donor with ankylosing spondylitis or in good health (not recorded which). The V and J genes are TRBV10-3 and TRBJ1-2; 10 bases agree with TRBD1. The CDR3 DNA sequence: TGTGCCATCAGTGACCCCTCAGGGGACAGGGGTCTTGGCTATGGCTACACCTTC. Translation gives CAISDPSGDRGLGYGYTF.